This T cell receptor beta chain was documented in a study of tumor and adjacent non-tumor tissue in lung cancer. About the research overall: Aged about 30 to 76 years, patients included nine to ten men and a few women with stage I to III disease. Each sample yielded 4 million to 5 million productive TCRbeta reads on average.

Three rounds of nested PCR, following a modified ARM-PCR protocol, produced the TCRbeta library. From the multiplex PCR reads, TCRdb called clonotypes with MiXCR, one entry per CDR3 protein. The sample records 60,000 or so distinct CDR3 sequences, 61% being singletons. Findings and caveats of the study: In normal lung, the top 100 clones were significantly more dominant than in tumor.

This clonotype was observed at least ten times. Its matching antigen is unknown. RNA was extracted from bulk tissue without any cell sorting. This non-tumor lung sample came from over 3 cm beyond the tumor edge. The receptor comes from a man aged 70-80 years with non-small cell lung cancer. The source material was distant non-tumor lung tissue.

The chain's CDR3 is CASSRTQGDTGELFF. In DNA, the CDR3 is TGTGCCAGCAGCCGCACGCAGGGGGACACCGGGGAGCTGTTTTTT. The chain joins TRBV4-2 to TRBJ2-2; 7 positions match TRBD1. The CDR3 runs to 15 residues. Unmatched junction bases numbered 5, after V lost 4 bases and J lost 3 bases. The germline V gene has CDR1 LGHNA and CDR2 YNFKEQ.